The next 18 T cell receptor beta chains were all read from a single sample in a study of human T cells and chemical hapten exposure (dated by TCRdb to about 2021). The method behind the library was RACE. Instrument used: NextSeq 500. The public sequencing data were trimmed at Q25 with fastp and processed into clonotypes with MiXCR by TCRdb, which kept only in-frame beta chains. Each CDR3 protein appears once, grouped with its most common genes and DNA. The sample table records 300,000 to 450,000 distinct CDR3 sequences; approximately 5.1% of these occur just once. Jointly, the top ten make up approximately 2.1% of the sample. What the time point label conveys for this sample: patch test 1, 2 weeks after DPC sensitization. The treatment or condition label for this specimen denotes: therapeutic diphenylcyclopropenone sensitization with weekly scalp DPC. Sequenced here: whole blood, sampled in connection with sensitization to the hapten diphenylcyclopropenone (DPC). All receptors derive from a woman between 45 and 65 years old with alopecia areata. Some clones in this sample may be carry-over from other donors' samples.

The chain recombines TRBV12-3 or TRBV12-4 with TRBJ1-4, with 10 bases fitting TRBD1. CDR3 length: 15 residues. Trimming took 5 bases from V and 8 from J; bases not matched to a gene: 8. The CDR3 DNA sequence: TGTGCCAGCAGTCAAGACAGGGGGCCTGGGGAAAAACTGTTTTTT. Translated: CASSQDRGPGEKLFF.

This clonotype has a count of ten or more. The chain joins TRBV5-5 to TRBJ1-4; no definite D call. The CDR3 is 15 amino acids. Germline CDR1 SGHKS, CDR2 YYEKEE (reference sequence). The V end was cut by 0 bases, the J end by 5 bases, with 11 bases between. Here the CDR3 DNA reads TGTGCCAGCAGCTTGGTGGCTAACATGAATGAAAAACTGTTTTTT. It yields the protein CASSLVANMNEKLFF.

The V call is TRBV14, the J call TRBJ2-3; D not resolved. The length of the CDR3 is 16 residues. Germline CDR1 reads SGHDN; CDR2 reads FVKESK. Trimming took off 0 bases at V and 2 bases at J, with 12 bases between the two ends. The CDR3 here is CASSQDTATYTDTQYF. The DNA of the CDR3 is TGTGCCAGCAGCCAAGATACAGCGACCTACACAGATACGCAGTATTTT.

This clonotype was picked up many times. The V and J genes are TRBV29-1 and TRBJ1-2; D call uncertain. There are 13 residues in the CDR3. Trimming removed 7 bases from V and 0 bases from J, with 12 bases in between. CDR1 and CDR2 (germline): SQVTM, ANQGSEA. CDR3 region: CSANRLTNYGYTF. The DNA of the CDR3 is TGCAGCGCAAACCGACTGACTAACTATGGCTACACCTTC.

This clonotype showed up many times. The V and J genes are TRBV3-1 and TRBJ1-1, with D possibly TRBD1 on 6 matching bases. Germline CDR1 and CDR2: LGHDT and YNNKEL (reference sequence). This CDR3 spans 16 amino acids. Trimming removed 4 bases at V and 1 base at J, with 16 bases between. The CDR3, as DNA: TGTGCCAGCAGCCTATTCTCATCAGGGGCGAACACTGAAGCTTTCTTT. Residues: CASSLFSSGANTEAFF.

This clonotype showed up just a few times. The chain carries TRBV12-3 or TRBV12-4 and TRBJ2-2; D might be TRBD1 or TRBD2, each matching 5 bases. The CDR3 consists of 13 residues. The ends were cut back, 5 bases at V and 7 bases at J, with 11 bases in the middle. The CDR3, as DNA: TGTGCCAGCAGTGTGATGAGGGGCGGGGAGCTGTTTTTT. Translation gives CASSVMRGGELFF.

In its sample, this clonotype was seen many times. The chain recombines TRBV28 with TRBJ1-5; possible D gene TRBD1, 6 bases. Per the germline V gene, CDR1 is MDHEN and CDR2 is SYDVKM. Trimming left V 6 bases short and J 4 bases short, with 13 bases between. There are 14 residues in the CDR3. The CDR3 loop is CASRTGGLNQPQHF. Written as DNA, the CDR3 is TGTGCCAGCAGAACCGGGGGCCTGAATCAGCCCCAGCATTTT. Together with reference TRBV28 and TRBJ1-5, the CDR3 gives the full variable domain: DVKVTQSSRYLVKRTGEKVFLECVQDMDHENMFWYRQDPGLGLRLIYFSYDVKMKEKGDIPEGYSVSREKKERFSLILESASTNQTSMYLCASRTGGLNQPQHFGDGTRLSIL.

This clonotype was detected many times. CDR3 residues: CSARGPDEKLFF. The CDR3 DNA is TGCAGTGCCCGAGGGCCTGATGAAAAACTGTTTTTT. This sequence joins TRBV20-1 and TRBJ1-4; no clear D. CDR1 and CDR2 (germline): DFQATT, SNEGSKA (reference sequence). This CDR3 has 12 residues. Deletions cut 6 bases from V and 6 bases from J, with 11 bases between.

This clonotype was picked up a small number of times. The chain links TRBV20-1 to TRBJ1-1; D is undetermined. V was clipped by 0 bases and J by 1 base, with 12 bases between them. The length of the CDR3 is 15 residues. Germline lookup yields CDR1 DFQATT and CDR2 SNEGSKA (reference sequence). CDR3 DNA: TGCAGTGCTAGAGAGGGGAGGTGGGGGAACACTGAAGCTTTCTTT. Translation: CSAREGRWGNTEAFF.

This clonotype was found many times. This chain joins TRBV15 and TRBJ2-7, with D possibly TRBD2 on 5 matching bases. Trimming took off 4 bases at V and 7 bases at J, with 17 bases between the two ends. CDR3 length: 14 amino acids. Germline V gene sequence: CDR1 LNHNV, CDR2 YYDKDF (reference sequence). CDR3 region: CATSILPGLAEQYF. CDR3 bases: TGTGCCACCAGCATCCTCCCCGGATTAGCGGAGCAGTACTTC.

This chain uses TRBV20-1 with TRBJ2-7, with D possibly TRBD1 on 7 matching bases. Germline CDR1 is DFQATT and CDR2 is SNEGSKA (reference sequence). The V end lost 0 bases, the J end lost 2 bases, and 14 bases lay between the germline ends. This CDR3 spans 15 amino acids. CDR3 DNA sequence: TGCAGTGCTAGAGATGGGGGGACAGTCCCCTACGAGCAGTACTTC. Translating it yields CSARDGGTVPYEQYF.

This clonotype showed up many times. The rearrangement uses TRBV11-2 and TRBJ2-1; D is undetermined. Trimming took off 5 bases at V and 5 bases at J, with 4 bases between the two ends. The CDR3 totals 11 residues. CDR1 and CDR2 from the germline V gene are SGHAT and FQNNGV. CDR3 residues: CASSAHNEQFF. The CDR3 DNA reads TGTGCCAGCAGCGCGCACAATGAGCAGTTCTTC.

The chain has TRBV3-1 and TRBJ2-7, with 9 bases matching TRBD2. Germline lookup yields CDR1 LGHDT and CDR2 YNNKEL (reference sequence). The V segment lost 8 bases and the J segment 6 bases; nucleotides outside the gene matches: 8. This CDR3 is built from 13 residues. Here the CDR3 DNA reads TGTGCCAGCGAGCCCGGGACTAGCAGCGAGCAGTACTTC. Encoded protein: CASEPGTSSEQYF.

This clonotype was seen repeatedly, ten times or more. The rearrangement links TRBV20-1 to TRBJ2-1, with no clear D. Germline V gives CDR1 DFQATT, CDR2 SNEGSKA (reference sequence). The CDR3 loop spans 13 amino acids. V was clipped by 6 bases and J by 5 bases, with 14 bases between them. Written as DNA, the CDR3 is TGCAGTGCAAAGCTACTGGTAAACAATGAGCAGTTCTTC. This gives the protein CSAKLLVNNEQFF.

A remark on this clonotype: This may be a read error: a much more frequent sequence differs by one nucleotide. J is TRBJ1-1 and V is TRBV12-3 or TRBV12-4; the D is unclear. CDR3 length: 14 residues. Trimming removed 6 bases at V and 4 bases at J, with 15 bases between. CDR3 region: CASSRLDRSTEAFF. The CDR3 DNA reads as TGTGCCAGCAGCAGGCTGGACCGGAGCACTGAAGCTTTCTTT.

Ten or more counts support this clonotype. This rearrangement joins TRBV4-2 to TRBJ2-1, with 8 bases aligning to TRBD1. There are 16 residues in the CDR3. V lost 5 bases, J lost 6 bases, and 12 bases stayed unmatched. Per germline, CDR1 LGHNA and CDR2 YNFKEQ. CDR3 nucleotides: TGTGCCAGCAGCTTCTCGACAGGGGATTCCCCCAATGAGCAGTTCTTC. It specifies CASSFSTGDSPNEQFF.

This clonotype has a count of ten or more. CDR3 coding DNA: TGTGCCAGCAGTGACGGGGGTTATAATTCACCCCTCCACTTT. This codes for CASSDGGYNSPLHF. The V call is TRBV9, the J call TRBJ1-6; tentatively, D is TRBD1 (5 bases). This CDR3 is 14 amino acids long. CDR1 and CDR2 from the germline V gene are SGDLS and YYNGEE. Trimming pared 5 bases from V and 4 bases from J, leaving 10 bases between.

The chain couples TRBV20-1 to TRBJ1-2; D remains unclear. Germline V gene lookup returns CDR1 DFQATT and CDR2 SNEGSKA (reference sequence). V gave up 1 base and J gave up 4 bases, with 10 bases separating them. The CDR3 contains 13 residues. DNA of the CDR3: TGCAGTGCTAGAGTCGCCAGCTCCTATGGCTACACCTTC. This translates into CSARVASSYGYTF.